This TCR beta chain was sequenced during a study of shared T cell receptors in the human thymus. V shed 0 bases, J shed 3 bases, and the junction held 14 bases outside the gene matches. The CDR3 is made up of 20 amino acids. Looked up from germline, CDR1 is MGHRA and CDR2 is YSYEKL. Generated by immunoSEQ multiplex PCR, the TCRdb table keeps only in-frame clones and is missing some. The data show about 380,000 clones, 85% to 95% seen once. The V call is TRBV4-1, the J call TRBJ2-3, with TRBD2 matching 11 bases. This TCR came from a human donor. Sequencing input: thymocytes. Here the CDR3 reads CASSQDPTSGRRGRTDTQYF. The CDR3 nucleotides are TGCGCCAGCAGCCAAGATCCCACTAGCGGGAGAAGAGGTCGGACAGATACGCAGTATTTT.